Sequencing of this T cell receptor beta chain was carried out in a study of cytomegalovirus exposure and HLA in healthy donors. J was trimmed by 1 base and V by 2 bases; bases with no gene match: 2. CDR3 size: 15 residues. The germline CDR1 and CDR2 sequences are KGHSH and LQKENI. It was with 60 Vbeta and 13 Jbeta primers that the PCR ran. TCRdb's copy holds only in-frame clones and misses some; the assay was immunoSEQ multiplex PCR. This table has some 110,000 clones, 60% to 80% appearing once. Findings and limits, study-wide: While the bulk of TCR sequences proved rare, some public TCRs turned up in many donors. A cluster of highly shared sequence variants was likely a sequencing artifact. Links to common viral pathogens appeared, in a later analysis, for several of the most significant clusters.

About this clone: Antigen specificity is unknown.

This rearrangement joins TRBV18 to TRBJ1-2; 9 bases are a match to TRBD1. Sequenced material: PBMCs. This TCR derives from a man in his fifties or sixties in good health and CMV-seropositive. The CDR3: CASSPAGQGNYGYTF. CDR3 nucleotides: TGTGCCAGCTCACCAGCGGGACAGGGTAACTATGGCTACACCTTC.